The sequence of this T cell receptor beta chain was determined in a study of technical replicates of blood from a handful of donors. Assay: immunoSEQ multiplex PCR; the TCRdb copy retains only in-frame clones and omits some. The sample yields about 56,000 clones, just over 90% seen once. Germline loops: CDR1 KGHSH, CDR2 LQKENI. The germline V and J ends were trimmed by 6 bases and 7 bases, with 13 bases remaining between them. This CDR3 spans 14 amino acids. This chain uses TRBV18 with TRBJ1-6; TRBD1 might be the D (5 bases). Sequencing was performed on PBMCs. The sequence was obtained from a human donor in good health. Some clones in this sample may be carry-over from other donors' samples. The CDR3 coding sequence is TGTGCCAGCTCGGGGGACTCCGACAATTCACCCCTCCACTTT. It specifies CASSGDSDNSPLHF.